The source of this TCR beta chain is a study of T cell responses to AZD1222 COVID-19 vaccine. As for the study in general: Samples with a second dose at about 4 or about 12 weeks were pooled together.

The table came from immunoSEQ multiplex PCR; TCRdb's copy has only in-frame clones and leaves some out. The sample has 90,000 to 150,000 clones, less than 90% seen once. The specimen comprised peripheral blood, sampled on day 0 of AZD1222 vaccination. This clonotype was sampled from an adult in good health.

CDR3: CASSQVAGVNYGYTF. Written as DNA, the CDR3 is TGTGCCAGCAGCCAAGTAGCCGGGGTTAACTATGGCTACACCTTC. V gene TRBV3-1 (or the pseudogene TRBV3-2) combines with J gene TRBJ1-2; D gene uncertain. Trimming cost V 1 base and J 1 base, with 10 bases left between them. Germline V gene sequence: CDR1 LGHDT, CDR2 YNNKEL (reference sequence). This CDR3 spans 15 amino acids.